This T cell receptor (beta chain) was sequenced in a study of shared clonotypes between healthy human individuals. Turning to the study itself: The study used three CD4 naive, three CD4 memory, two CD8 naive and one CD8 memory plate per donor.

The germline V gene encodes CDR1 LNHNV and CDR2 YYDKDF (reference sequence). The junction had 8 bases not matched to a gene; V was cut back by 0 bases and J by 8 bases. This CDR3 is 16 amino acids long. The naive CD8 population came from CD45RO-negative cells selected for CCR7, without terminally differentiated effector memory CD45RA+ cells. Repertoires were generated with immunoSEQ multiplex PCR, while TCRdb's copy carries only in-frame clones and drops some. The data show some 740,000 clones, 80% to 95% seen once. The chain combines TRBV15 with TRBJ2-1, with 9 bases fitting TRBD1. This clonotype was sampled from a man aged 30-40 years in good health. Material for sequencing was naive CD8+ T cells sorted from blood. The DNA of the CDR3 is TGTGCCACCAGCAGAGATAGACCGGGGACAGGGCATGAGCAGTTCTTC. It yields the protein CATSRDRPGTGHEQFF.